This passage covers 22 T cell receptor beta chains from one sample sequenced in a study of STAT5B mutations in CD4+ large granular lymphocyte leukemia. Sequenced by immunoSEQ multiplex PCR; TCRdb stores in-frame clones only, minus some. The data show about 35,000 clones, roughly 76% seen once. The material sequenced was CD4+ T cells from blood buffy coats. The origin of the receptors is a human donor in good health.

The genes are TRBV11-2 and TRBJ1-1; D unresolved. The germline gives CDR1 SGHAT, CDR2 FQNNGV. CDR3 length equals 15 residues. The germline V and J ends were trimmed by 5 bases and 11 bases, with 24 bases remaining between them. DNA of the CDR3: TGTGCCAGCAGCGACACGCGCGGTACGGTTAGTGGGGCTTTCTTT. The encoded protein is CASSDTRGTVSGAFF.

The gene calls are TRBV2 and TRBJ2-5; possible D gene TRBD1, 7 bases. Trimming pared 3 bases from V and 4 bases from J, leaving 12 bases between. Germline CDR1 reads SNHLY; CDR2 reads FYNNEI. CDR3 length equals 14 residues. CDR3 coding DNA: TGTGCCAGCAGTGATTACAGGGGAGGAGAGACCCAGTACTTC. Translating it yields CASSDYRGGETQYF.

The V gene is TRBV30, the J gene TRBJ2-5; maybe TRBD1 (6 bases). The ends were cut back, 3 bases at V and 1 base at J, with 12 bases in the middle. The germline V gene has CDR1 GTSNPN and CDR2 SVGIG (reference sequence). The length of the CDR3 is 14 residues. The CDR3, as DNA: TGTGCCTGGAGCCAGGACAGTCTCCAAGAGACCCAGTACTTC. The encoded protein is CAWSQDSLQETQYF.

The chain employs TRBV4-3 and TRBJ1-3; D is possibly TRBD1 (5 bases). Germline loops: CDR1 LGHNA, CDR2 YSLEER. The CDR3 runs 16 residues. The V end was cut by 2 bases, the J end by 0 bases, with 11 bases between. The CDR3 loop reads CASSQTPQGSGNTIYF. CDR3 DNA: TGCGCCAGCAGCCAAACACCCCAGGGCTCTGGAAACACCATATATTTT.

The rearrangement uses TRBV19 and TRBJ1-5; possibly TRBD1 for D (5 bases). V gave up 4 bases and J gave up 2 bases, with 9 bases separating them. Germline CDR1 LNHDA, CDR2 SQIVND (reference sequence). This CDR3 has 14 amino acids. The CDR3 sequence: CASSNRDGNQPQHF. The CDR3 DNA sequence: TGTGCCAGTAGTAACCGGGACGGCAATCAGCCCCAGCATTTT.

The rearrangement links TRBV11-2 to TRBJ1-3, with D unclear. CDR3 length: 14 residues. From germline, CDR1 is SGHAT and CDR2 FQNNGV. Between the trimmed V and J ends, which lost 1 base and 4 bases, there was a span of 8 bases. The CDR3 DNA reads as TGTGCCAGCAGCTTAGCGGATTTGGGAAACACCATATATTTT. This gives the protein CASSLADLGNTIYF. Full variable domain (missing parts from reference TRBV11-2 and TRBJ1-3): EAGVAQSPRYKIIEKRQSVAFWCNPISGHATLYWYQQILGQGPKLLIQFQNNGVVDDSQLPKDRFSAERLKGVDSTLKIQPAKLEDSAVYLCASSLADLGNTIYFGEGSWLTVV.

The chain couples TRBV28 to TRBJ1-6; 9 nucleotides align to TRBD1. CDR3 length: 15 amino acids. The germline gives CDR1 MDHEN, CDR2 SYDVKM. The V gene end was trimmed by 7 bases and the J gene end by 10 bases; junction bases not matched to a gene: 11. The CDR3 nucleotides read TGTGCCAGCAACGAAGGACAGGGGACTCGATCACCCCTCCACTTT. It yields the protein CASNEGQGTRSPLHF.

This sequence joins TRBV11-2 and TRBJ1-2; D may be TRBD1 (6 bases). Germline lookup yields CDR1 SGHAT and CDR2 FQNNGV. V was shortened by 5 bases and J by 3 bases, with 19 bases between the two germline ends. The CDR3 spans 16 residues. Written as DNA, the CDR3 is TGTGCCAGCAGCGCCCTAACAGGGCGAAGAGACTATGGCTACACCTTC. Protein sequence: CASSALTGRRDYGYTF.

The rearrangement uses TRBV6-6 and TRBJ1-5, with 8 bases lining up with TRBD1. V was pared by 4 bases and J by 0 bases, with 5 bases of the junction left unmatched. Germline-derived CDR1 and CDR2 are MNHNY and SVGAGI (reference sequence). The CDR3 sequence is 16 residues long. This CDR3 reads CASSLTGQGSNQPQHF. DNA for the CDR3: TGTGCCAGCAGTTTAACAGGACAGGGTAGCAATCAGCCCCAGCATTTT.

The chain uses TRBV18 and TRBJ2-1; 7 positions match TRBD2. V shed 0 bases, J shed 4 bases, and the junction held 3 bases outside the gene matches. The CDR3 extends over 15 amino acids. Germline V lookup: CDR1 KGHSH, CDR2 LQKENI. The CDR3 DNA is TGTGCCAGCTCACCACCTAGCGGGCCATACAATGAGCAGTTCTTC. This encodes CASSPPSGPYNEQFF.

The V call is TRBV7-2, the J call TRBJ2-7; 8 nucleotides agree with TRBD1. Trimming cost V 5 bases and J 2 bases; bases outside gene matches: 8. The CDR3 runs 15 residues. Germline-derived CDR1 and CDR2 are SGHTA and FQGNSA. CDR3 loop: CASSAQTGVPYEQYF. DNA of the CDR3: TGTGCCAGCAGCGCCCAGACAGGGGTCCCCTACGAGCAGTACTTC.

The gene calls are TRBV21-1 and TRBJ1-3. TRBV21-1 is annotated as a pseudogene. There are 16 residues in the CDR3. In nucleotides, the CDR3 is TGTGCCAGCAGCAAAGCGAAGGGGGAGGCTGGAAACACCATATATTTT. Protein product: CASSKAKGEAGNTIYF.

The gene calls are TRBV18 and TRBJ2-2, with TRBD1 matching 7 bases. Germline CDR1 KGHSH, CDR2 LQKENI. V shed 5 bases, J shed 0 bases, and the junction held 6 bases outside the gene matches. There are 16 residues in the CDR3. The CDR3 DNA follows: TGTGCCAGCTCAATGTCCGGGACAGCGAACACCGGGGAGCTGTTTTTT. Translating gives CASSMSGTANTGELFF.

CDR3 nucleotides: TGTGCCAGCAGCTTAGCTTACATGGCCGCGTCCGAGCAGTACTTC. Residues: CASSLAYMAASEQYF. This chain links TRBV7-2 with TRBJ2-7; D is unresolved. Trimming shortened V by 0 bases and J by 6 bases, and 15 bases separated the two germline ends. This CDR3 has 15 amino acids. The V gene's germline CDR1 is SGHTA and CDR2 FQGNSA.

In DNA, the CDR3 is TGTGCCAGCAGCCCCCAACAGGCGAACACCGGGGAGCTGTTTTTT. This sequence encodes CASSPQQANTGELFF. J is TRBJ2-2 and V is TRBV7-3; TRBD1 might be the D (5 bases). CDR3 size: 15 residues. V dropped 5 bases and J dropped 0 bases, with 10 bases sitting between them. Germline V CDR1 and CDR2: SGHTA, FQGTGA.

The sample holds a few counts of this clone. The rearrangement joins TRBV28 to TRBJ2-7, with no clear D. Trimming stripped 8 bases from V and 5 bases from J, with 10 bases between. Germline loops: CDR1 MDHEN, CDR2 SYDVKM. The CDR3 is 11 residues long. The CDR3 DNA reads TGTGCCAGCGGTTCAGTCGACGAGCAGTACTTC. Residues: CASGSVDEQYF.

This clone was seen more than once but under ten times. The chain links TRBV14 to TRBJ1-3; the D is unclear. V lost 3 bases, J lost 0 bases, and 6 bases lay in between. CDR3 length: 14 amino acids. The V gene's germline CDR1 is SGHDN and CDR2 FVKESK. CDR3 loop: CASSHRSSGNTIYF. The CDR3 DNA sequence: TGTGCCAGCAGCCACAGGAGCTCTGGAAACACCATATATTTT.

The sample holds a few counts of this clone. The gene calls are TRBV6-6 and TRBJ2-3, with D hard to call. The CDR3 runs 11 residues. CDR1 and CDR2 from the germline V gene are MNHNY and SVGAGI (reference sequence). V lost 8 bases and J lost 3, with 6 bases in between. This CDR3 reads CASLWTDTQYF. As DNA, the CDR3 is TGTGCCAGCCTCTGGACAGATACGCAGTATTTT.

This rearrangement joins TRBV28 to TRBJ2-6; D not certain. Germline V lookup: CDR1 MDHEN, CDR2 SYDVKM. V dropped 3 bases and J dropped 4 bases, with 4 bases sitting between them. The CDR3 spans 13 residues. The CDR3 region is CASSFGGANVLTF. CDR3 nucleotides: TGTGCCAGCAGTTTTGGGGGGGCCAACGTCCTGACTTTC.

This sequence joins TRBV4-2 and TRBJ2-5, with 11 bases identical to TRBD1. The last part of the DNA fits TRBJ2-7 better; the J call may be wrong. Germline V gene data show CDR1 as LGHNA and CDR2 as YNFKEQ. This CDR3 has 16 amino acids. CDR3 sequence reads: CASSQDPGQGAYEQYF. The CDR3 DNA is TGTGCCAGCAGCCAAGATCCCGGACAGGGGGCTTACGAGCAGTACTTC.

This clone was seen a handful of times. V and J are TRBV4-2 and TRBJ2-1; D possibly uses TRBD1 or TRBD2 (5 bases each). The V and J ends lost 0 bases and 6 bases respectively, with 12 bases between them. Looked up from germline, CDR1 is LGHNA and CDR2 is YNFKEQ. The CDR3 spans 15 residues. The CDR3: CASSQDLGTLNEQFF. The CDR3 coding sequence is TGTGCCAGCAGCCAAGATCTGGGGACCCTCAATGAGCAGTTCTTC.

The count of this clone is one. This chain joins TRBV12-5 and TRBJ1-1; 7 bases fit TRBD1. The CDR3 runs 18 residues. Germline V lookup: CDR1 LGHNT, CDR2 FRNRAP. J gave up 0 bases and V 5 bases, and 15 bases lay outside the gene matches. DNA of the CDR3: TGTGCTAGTGGTACCCTACGGACAGGATGGGACGTGAACACTGAAGCTTTCTTT. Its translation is CASGTLRTGWDVNTEAFF.